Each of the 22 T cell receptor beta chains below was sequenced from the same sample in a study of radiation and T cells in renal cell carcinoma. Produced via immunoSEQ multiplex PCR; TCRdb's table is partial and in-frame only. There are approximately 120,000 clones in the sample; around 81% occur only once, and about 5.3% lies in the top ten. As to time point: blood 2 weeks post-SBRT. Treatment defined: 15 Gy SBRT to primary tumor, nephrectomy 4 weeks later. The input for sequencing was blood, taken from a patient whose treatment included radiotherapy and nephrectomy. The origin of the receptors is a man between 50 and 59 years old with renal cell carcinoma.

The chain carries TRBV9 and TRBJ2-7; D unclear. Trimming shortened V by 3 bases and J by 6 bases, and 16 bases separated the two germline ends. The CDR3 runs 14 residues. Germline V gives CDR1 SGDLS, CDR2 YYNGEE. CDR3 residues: CASSAPRLPSEQYF. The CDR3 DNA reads TGTGCCAGCAGCGCCCCCCGCCTCCCTAGCGAGCAGTACTTC.

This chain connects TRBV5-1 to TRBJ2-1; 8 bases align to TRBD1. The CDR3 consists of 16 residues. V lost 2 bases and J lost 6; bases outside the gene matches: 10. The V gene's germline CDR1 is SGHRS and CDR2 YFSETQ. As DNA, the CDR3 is TGCGCCAGCAGCTTCGACCCGCAGGGGGCCTCCAATGAGCAGTTCTTC. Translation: CASSFDPQGASNEQFF.

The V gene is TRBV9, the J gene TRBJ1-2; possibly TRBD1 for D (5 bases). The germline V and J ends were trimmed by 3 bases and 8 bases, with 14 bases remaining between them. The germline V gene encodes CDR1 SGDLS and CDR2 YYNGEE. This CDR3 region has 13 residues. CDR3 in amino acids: CASSATSQEGYTF. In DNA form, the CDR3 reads TGTGCCAGCAGCGCCACCTCACAGGAGGGCTACACCTTC.

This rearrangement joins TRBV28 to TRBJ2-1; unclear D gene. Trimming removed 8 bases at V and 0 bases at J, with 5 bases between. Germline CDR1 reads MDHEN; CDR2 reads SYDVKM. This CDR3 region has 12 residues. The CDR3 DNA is TGTGCCAGCTCTCCCTCCTACAATGAGCAGTTCTTC. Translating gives CASSPSYNEQFF.

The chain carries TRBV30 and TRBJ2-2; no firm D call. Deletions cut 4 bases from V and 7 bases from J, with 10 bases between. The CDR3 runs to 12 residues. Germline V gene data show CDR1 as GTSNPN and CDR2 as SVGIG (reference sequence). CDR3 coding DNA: TGTGCCTGGACCCACGTTGTCGGGGAGCTGTTTTTT. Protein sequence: CAWTHVVGELFF.

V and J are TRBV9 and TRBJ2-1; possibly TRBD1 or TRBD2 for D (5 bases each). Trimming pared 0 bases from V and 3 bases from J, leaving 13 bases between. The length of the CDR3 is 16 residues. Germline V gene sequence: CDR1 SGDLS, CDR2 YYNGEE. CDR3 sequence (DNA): TGTGCCAGCAGCGTAGGTGCCGGGACCGACTACAATGAGCAGTTCTTC. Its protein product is CASSVGAGTDYNEQFF.

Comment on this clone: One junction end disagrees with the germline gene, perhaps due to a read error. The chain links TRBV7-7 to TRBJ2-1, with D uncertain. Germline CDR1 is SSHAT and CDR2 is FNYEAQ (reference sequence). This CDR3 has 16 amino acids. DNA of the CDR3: TGTGCTAGCAGCCCTCAAGGTACCAGCTCCTACAATGAGCAGTTCTTC. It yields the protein CASSPQGTSSYNEQFF. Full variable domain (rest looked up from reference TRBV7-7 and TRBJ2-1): GAGVSQSPRYKVTKRGQDVTLRCDPISSHATLYWYQQALGQGPEFLTYFNYEAQPDKSGLPSDRFSAERPEGSISTLTIQRTEQRDSAMYRCASSPQGTSSYNEQFFGPGTRLTVL.

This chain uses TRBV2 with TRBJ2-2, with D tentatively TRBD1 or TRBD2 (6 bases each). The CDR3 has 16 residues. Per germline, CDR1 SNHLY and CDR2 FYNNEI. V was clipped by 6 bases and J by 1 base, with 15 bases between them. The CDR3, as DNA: TGTGCCAGCAGCCCAAATGGAGGGGGGAACACCGGGGAGCTGTTTTTT. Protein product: CASSPNGGGNTGELFF.

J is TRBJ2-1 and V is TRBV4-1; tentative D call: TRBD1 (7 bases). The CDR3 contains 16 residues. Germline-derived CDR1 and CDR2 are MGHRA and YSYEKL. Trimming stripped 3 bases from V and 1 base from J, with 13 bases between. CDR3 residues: CASSQQGGWSYNEQFF. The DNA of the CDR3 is TGCGCCAGCAGCCAGCAGGGGGGTTGGTCCTACAATGAGCAGTTCTTC.

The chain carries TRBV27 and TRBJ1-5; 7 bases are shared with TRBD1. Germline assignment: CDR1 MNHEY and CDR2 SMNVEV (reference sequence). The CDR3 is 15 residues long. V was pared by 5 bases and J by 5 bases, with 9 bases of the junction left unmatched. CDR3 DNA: TGTGCCAGCAGTAGGGGGCAGGGAGCAGATCAGCCCCAGCATTTT. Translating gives CASSRGQGADQPQHF.

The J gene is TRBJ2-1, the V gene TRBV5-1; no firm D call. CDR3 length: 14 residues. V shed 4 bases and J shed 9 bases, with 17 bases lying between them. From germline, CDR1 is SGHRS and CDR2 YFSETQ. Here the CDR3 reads CASSPLTSPGEQFF. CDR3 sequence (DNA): TGCGCCAGCAGCCCTCTGACAAGCCCGGGTGAGCAGTTCTTC.

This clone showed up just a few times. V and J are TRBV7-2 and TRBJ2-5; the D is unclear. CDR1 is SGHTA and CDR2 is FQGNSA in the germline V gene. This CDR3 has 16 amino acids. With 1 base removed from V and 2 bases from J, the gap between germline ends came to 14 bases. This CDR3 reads CASSLGPGPSQETQYF. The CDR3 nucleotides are TGTGCCAGCAGCTTAGGACCGGGTCCGTCACAAGAGACCCAGTACTTC.

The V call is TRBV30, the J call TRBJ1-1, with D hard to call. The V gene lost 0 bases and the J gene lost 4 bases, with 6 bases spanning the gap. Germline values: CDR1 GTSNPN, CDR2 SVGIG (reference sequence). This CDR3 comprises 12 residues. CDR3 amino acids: CAWSVRPTEAFF. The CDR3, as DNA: TGTGCCTGGAGTGTACGGCCCACTGAAGCTTTCTTT.

The CDR3 DNA reads TGTGCCAGCAGCGTAGCGTTGGAGAACTATGGCTACACCTTC. It yields the protein CASSVALENYGYTF. The chain combines TRBV9 with TRBJ1-2; D ambiguous. There are 14 residues in the CDR3. V was cut by 0 bases and J by 2 bases, with 8 bases left in between. Germline values: CDR1 SGDLS, CDR2 YYNGEE.

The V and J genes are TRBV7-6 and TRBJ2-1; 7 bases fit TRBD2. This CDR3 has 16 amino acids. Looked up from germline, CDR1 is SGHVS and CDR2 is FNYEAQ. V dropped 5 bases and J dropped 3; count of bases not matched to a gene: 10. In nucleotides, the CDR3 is TGTGCCAGCAGCCCAGGATGGGGGGAGGGCTACAATGAGCAGTTCTTC. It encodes CASSPGWGEGYNEQFF. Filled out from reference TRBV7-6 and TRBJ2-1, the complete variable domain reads GAGVSQSPRYKVTKRGQDVALRCDPISGHVSLYWYRQALGQGPEFLTYFNYEAQQDKSGLPNDRFSAERPEGSISTLTIQRTEQRDSAMYRCASSPGWGEGYNEQFFGPGTRLTVL.

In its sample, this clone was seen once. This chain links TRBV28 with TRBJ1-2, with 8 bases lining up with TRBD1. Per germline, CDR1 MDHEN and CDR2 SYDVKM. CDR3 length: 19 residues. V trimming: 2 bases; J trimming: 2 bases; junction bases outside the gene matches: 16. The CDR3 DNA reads TGTGCCAGCAGTTTACGTAGGGGGGACAGGTCCCCACCGAACTATGGCTACACCTTC. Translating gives CASSLRRGDRSPPNYGYTF.

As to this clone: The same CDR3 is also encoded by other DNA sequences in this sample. CDR3 bases: TGTGCCAGCAGCCTGGACCAGAACACTGAAGCTTTCTTT. Translated, it gives CASSLDQNTEAFF. The chain employs TRBV7-8 and TRBJ1-1; D gene ambiguous. The CDR3 totals 13 residues. Germline CDR1 and CDR2: SGHVS and FQNEAQ. The V end lost 5 bases, the J end lost 1 base, and 8 bases lay between the germline ends.

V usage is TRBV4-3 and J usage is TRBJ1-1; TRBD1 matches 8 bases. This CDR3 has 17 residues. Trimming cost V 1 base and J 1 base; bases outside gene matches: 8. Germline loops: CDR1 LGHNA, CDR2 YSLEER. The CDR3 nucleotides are TGCGCCAGCAGCCAAGCGTATCGGACAGGGCCGAACACTGAAGCTTTCTTT. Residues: CASSQAYRTGPNTEAFF.

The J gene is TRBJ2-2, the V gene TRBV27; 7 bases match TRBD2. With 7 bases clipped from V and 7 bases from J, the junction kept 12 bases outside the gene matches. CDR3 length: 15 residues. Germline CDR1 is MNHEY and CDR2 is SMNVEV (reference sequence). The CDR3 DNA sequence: TGTGCCAGCACTTCATCCAGCGGGGTTAGCGGGGAGCTGTTTTTT. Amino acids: CASTSSSGVSGELFF.

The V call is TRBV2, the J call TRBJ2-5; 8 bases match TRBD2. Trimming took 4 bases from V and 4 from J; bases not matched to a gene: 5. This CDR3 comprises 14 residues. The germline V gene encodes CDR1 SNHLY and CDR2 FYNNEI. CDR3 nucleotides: TGTGCCAGCAGTGGATTAGCGGGACGAGAGACCCAGTACTTC. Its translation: CASSGLAGRETQYF.

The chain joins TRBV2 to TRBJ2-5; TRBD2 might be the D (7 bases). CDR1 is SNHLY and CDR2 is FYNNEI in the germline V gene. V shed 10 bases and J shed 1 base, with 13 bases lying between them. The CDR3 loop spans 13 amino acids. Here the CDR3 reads CAIIGGVQETQYF. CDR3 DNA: TGTGCCATCATAGGGGGGGTCCAAGAGACCCAGTACTTC.

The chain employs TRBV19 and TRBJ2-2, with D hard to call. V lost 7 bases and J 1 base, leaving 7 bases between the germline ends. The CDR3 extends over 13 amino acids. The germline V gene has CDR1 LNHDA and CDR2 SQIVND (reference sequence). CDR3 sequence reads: CASKSQNTGELFF. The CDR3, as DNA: TGTGCCAGTAAGTCTCAGAACACCGGGGAGCTGTTTTTT. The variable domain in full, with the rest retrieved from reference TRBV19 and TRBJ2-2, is DGGITQSPKYLFRKEGQNVTLSCEQNLNHDAMYWYRQDPGQGLRLIYYSQIVNDFQKGDIAEGYSVSREKKESFPLTVTSAQKNPTAFYLCASKSQNTGELFFGEGSRLTVL.